The clone carrying this TCR beta chain was observed once. In germline, CDR1 is SGHNT, CDR2 YYREEE (reference sequence). The CDR3 runs 15 residues. V shed 3 bases and J shed 4 bases, with 14 bases lying between them. The data belong to a study of cytomegalovirus exposure and HLA in healthy donors. The PCR had 60 Vbeta and 13 Jbeta primers. The repertoire was sequenced with immunoSEQ multiplex PCR; TCRdb's copy has only in-frame clones and lacks some. The repertoire holds 90,000 or so clones, with roughly two thirds as singletons. The receptor was isolated from a woman aged 50 to 60 in good health and CMV-seropositive. J is TRBJ2-1 and V is TRBV5-4, with D tentatively TRBD2 (6 bases). The specimen sequenced was PBMCs. CDR3 nucleotides: TGTGCCAGCAGCTCCCCGGCGGGACCGTACAATGAGCAGTTCTTC. This sequence encodes CASSSPAGPYNEQFF.